A selection of T cell receptor beta chains follows, all from one sample in a study of shared clonotypes between healthy human individuals. TCRdb keeps only in-frame clones here, not all; method: immunoSEQ multiplex PCR. The sample has more than 550,000 clones; roughly 72% are singletons. The sequenced sample was memory CD4+ T cells sorted from blood. The receptor source for this set is a woman aged 25 to 45 in good health. CDR3s include the opening cysteine and the closing phenylalanine or tryptophan.

v_call | cdr3_aa
TRBV7-9 | CASSLASRSYEQYF
TRBV10-2 | CASSDRDPRWETQYF
TRBV5-6 | CASSLGSATGELFF
TRBV28 | CASRGTGYSYEQYF
TRBV5-6 | CASSLVGEPDTDTQYF
TRBV28 | CASRGPGQGLRDEQYF
TRBV6-5 | CASRGPQHLAEAFF
TRBV4-1 | CASTRIAGTNTGELFF
TRBV29-1 | CSVEWRSEAFF
TRBV5-1 | CASRGGDLNTEAFF
TRBV5-1 | CASSFDSYSYNEQFF
TRBV7-3 | CASSLAANQQKETQYF
TRBV4-2 | CASSQEQTGTGNEQFF
TRBV9 | CASSVDVGAGETQYF
TRBV2 | CASSGSAVGTGELFF
TRBV4-2 | CASSQFQGTEAFF
TRBV28 | CASSFYSNQPQHF
TRBV2 | CASRYRDTEAFF